Each of the 32 T cell receptor beta chains below was sequenced from the same sample in a study of cytomegalovirus exposure and HLA in healthy donors. Libraries were prepared by immunoSEQ multiplex PCR; TCRdb keeps only in-frame clonotypes and omits some of them. Of over 150,000 clones in the sample, about 82% were seen once. The sample consisted of PBMCs. Receptors originate from a human donor in good health.

This clone was counted a single time. The J gene is TRBJ2-3, the V gene TRBV4-1; TRBD2 might be the D (5 bases). The CDR3 is 15 residues long. Trimming left V 0 bases short and J 8 bases short, with 15 bases between. Germline V lookup: CDR1 MGHRA, CDR2 YSYEKL. CDR3 loop: CASSQDFSSLVTQYF. CDR3 bases: TGCGCCAGCAGCCAAGATTTTTCTAGCTTGGTTACGCAGTATTTT.

This chain connects TRBV9 to TRBJ2-3; D unclear. Germline CDR1 SGDLS, CDR2 YYNGEE. The CDR3 loop spans 13 amino acids. V lost 4 bases to trimming and J lost 0 bases, with 6 bases between them. Written as DNA, the CDR3 is TGTGCCAGCAGCCCACAGAGCACAGATACGCAGTATTTT. It translates to CASSPQSTDTQYF.

V is TRBV19 and J is TRBJ2-7, with D perhaps TRBD2 (6 bases). Germline CDR1 and CDR2: LNHDA and SQIVND (reference sequence). V gave up 10 bases and J gave up 6 bases, with 16 bases separating them. This CDR3 comprises 12 residues. As DNA, the CDR3 is TGTGCCACCGGGACTCTGACACGCGAGCAGTACTTC. It codes for CATGTLTREQYF.

This rearrangement joins TRBV5-5 to TRBJ1-5; a possible D gene is TRBD1 (5 bases). Germline values: CDR1 SGHKS, CDR2 YYEKEE (reference sequence). The CDR3 length is 15 residues. The V end was cut by 3 bases, the J end by 4 bases, with 14 bases between. The CDR3 DNA follows: TGTGCCAGCAGCTGGACTTGGGGGGGGAATCAGCCCCAGCATTTT. This translates into CASSWTWGGNQPQHF.

This chain uses TRBV2 with TRBJ2-3, with D possibly TRBD2 on 6 matching bases. The CDR3 is made up of 12 amino acids. CDR1 SNHLY and CDR2 FYNNEI come from the germline V gene. With 6 bases removed from V and 4 bases from J, the gap between germline ends came to 8 bases. The CDR3 nucleotides read TGTGCCAGCAGCGGCGGGGCAGATACGCAGTATTTT. This codes for CASSGGADTQYF.

This clone was seen a single time. This chain joins TRBV19 and TRBJ2-1; D is ambiguous. Germline V gives CDR1 LNHDA, CDR2 SQIVND (reference sequence). The CDR3 consists of 15 residues. V gave up 9 bases and J gave up 0 bases, with 15 bases separating them. CDR3 DNA sequence: TGTGCCAGCTCTACCTCCCTATCCTCCTACAATGAGCAGTTCTTC. Amino acids: CASSTSLSSYNEQFF. The full variable domain, rest sourced from reference TRBV19 and TRBJ2-1, is DGGITQSPKYLFRKEGQNVTLSCEQNLNHDAMYWYRQDPGQGLRLIYYSQIVNDFQKGDIAEGYSVSREKKESFPLTVTSAQKNPTAFYLCASSTSLSSYNEQFFGPGTRLTVL.

The chain combines TRBV7-2 with TRBJ2-1; 7 positions match TRBD1. J lost 3 bases, V lost 5 bases, and 10 bases had no gene match. Germline CDR1 reads SGHTA; CDR2 reads FQGNSA. The CDR3 contains 16 residues. The CDR3 nucleotides are TGTGCCAGCAGCCGAACAGGACAGGAGAACTACAATGAGCAGTTCTTC. This sequence encodes CASSRTGQENYNEQFF.

V usage is TRBV19 and J usage is TRBJ1-3; a weak D match, TRBD1 (6 bases). The V gene's germline CDR1 is LNHDA and CDR2 SQIVND (reference sequence). Trimming pared 9 bases from V and 2 bases from J, leaving 14 bases between. The CDR3 has 14 residues. DNA for the CDR3: TGTGCCAGCATTACAGGGCGAACTGGAAACACCATATATTTT. This codes for CASITGRTGNTIYF.

V gene TRBV19 combines with J gene TRBJ2-7; D might be TRBD1 (6 bases). The CDR3 extends over 15 amino acids. Germline loops: CDR1 LNHDA, CDR2 SQIVND (reference sequence). V was pared by 6 bases and J by 0 bases, with 15 bases between. The CDR3 loop reads CASSPTGRSSYEQYF. The CDR3 DNA is TGTGCCAGTAGCCCGACAGGACGGAGCTCCTACGAGCAGTACTTC. Full variable domain (outside the CDR3, taken from reference TRBV19 and TRBJ2-7): DGGITQSPKYLFRKEGQNVTLSCEQNLNHDAMYWYRQDPGQGLRLIYYSQIVNDFQKGDIAEGYSVSREKKESFPLTVTSAQKNPTAFYLCASSPTGRSSYEQYFGPGTRLTVT.

The V call is TRBV27, the J call TRBJ2-2; 7 bases line up with TRBD1. Germline CDR1 MNHEY, CDR2 SMNVEV (reference sequence). The CDR3 contains 15 residues. J lost 6 bases, V lost 3 bases, and 7 bases had no gene match. CDR3 DNA sequence: TGTGCCAGCAGTTTCACAGGGGTTGGAGCCGGGGAGCTGTTTTTT. Residues: CASSFTGVGAGELFF.

This chain joins TRBV4-3 and TRBJ2-3; TRBD2 matches at 12 bases. The J segment lost 14 bases and the V segment lost 0 bases, leaving 9 bases of the junction unmatched. The CDR3 length is 15 residues. Germline V gene lookup returns CDR1 LGHNA and CDR2 YSLEER. The DNA for the CDR3 is TGCGCCAGCAGCCAAGATATTCCGACTAGCGGGGGAAGGTATTTT. This translates into CASSQDIPTSGGRYF.

This sequence joins TRBV6-5 and TRBJ1-6; weak D call: TRBD1 (5 bases). This CDR3 spans 15 amino acids. V shed 6 bases and J shed 3 bases, with 12 bases lying between them. Per germline, CDR1 MNHEY and CDR2 SVGAGI. The CDR3 coding sequence is TGTGCCAGCAGCCGCCCTCAGGGCTATAATTCACCCCTCCACTTT. This sequence encodes CASSRPQGYNSPLHF.

V gene TRBV11-2 combines with J gene TRBJ2-7; D possibly corresponds to TRBD1 (6 bases). This CDR3 spans 14 amino acids. The V end was cut by 5 bases, the J end by 1 base, with 12 bases between. Germline assignment: CDR1 SGHAT and CDR2 FQNNGV. The CDR3, as DNA: TGTGCCAGCAGCACCGACAGGTATTCCTACGAGCAGTACTTC. Its protein product is CASSTDRYSYEQYF.

The rearrangement uses TRBV5-8 and TRBJ2-1; 8 nucleotides line up with TRBD2. The germline V gene has CDR1 SGHTS and CDR2 YDEGEE. V trimming: 3 bases; J trimming: 6 bases; junction bases outside the gene matches: 8. The CDR3 is made up of 15 amino acids. DNA for the CDR3: TGTGCCAGCAGCTCCGGGATCCGGGAGGGCAATGAGCAGTTCTTC. Protein product: CASSSGIREGNEQFF. The full variable domain, its missing parts supplied by reference TRBV5-8 and TRBJ2-1, is EAGVTQSPTHLIKTRGQQATLRCSPISGHTSVYWYQQALGLGLQFLLWYDEGEERNRGNFPPRFSGRQFPNYSSELNVNALELEDSALYLCASSSGIREGNEQFFGPGTRLTVL.

V and J are TRBV28 and TRBJ1-5, with D unresolved. V lost 1 base and J lost 4, with 5 bases in between. This CDR3 contains 13 residues. CDR1 is MDHEN, CDR2 SYDVKM, per germline. The chain's CDR3 is CASSLSLNQPQHF. The CDR3 DNA follows: TGTGCCAGCAGTTTATCCCTGAATCAGCCCCAGCATTTT.

V usage is TRBV19 and J usage is TRBJ1-5; no reliable D call. Germline V gene data show CDR1 as LNHDA and CDR2 as SQIVND (reference sequence). The CDR3 runs 16 residues. V was cut by 5 bases and J by 7 bases, with 21 bases left in between. CDR3 sequence reads: CASSGRRVLFGQPQHF. The CDR3 bases are TGTGCCAGTAGTGGTCGGAGGGTATTATTCGGGCAGCCCCAGCATTTT.

As to this clone: The sample contains more than one DNA sequence encoding this CDR3. This rearrangement joins TRBV29-1 to TRBJ2-3; D ambiguous. CDR1 and CDR2 from the germline V gene are SQVTM and ANQGSEA. The length of the CDR3 is 12 residues. Trimming took off 2 bases at V and 1 base at J, with 4 bases between the two ends. CDR3 coding DNA: TGCAGCGTTGAACAGGGCACAGATACGCAGTATTTT. This translates into CSVEQGTDTQYF.

The gene calls are TRBV6-4 and TRBJ1-1; no definite D call. The germline V gene encodes CDR1 MRHNA and CDR2 SNTAGT. This CDR3 spans 14 amino acids. The V and J ends lost 5 bases and 4 bases respectively, with 14 bases between them. The CDR3 DNA reads TGTGCCAGCAGTAGCGGACTCGTAGGCACTGAAGCTTTCTTT. It translates to CASSSGLVGTEAFF.

V and J are TRBV5-1 and TRBJ2-3; a possible D gene is TRBD2 (7 bases). Trimming removed 0 bases from V and 0 bases from J, with 11 bases in between. Germline lookup yields CDR1 SGHRS and CDR2 YFSETQ. CDR3 size: 16 residues. This chain's CDR3 is CASSLVAGASTDTQYF. In DNA, the CDR3 is TGCGCCAGCAGCTTGGTTGCGGGGGCCAGCACAGATACGCAGTATTTT.

The V call is TRBV5-4, the J call TRBJ2-5, with D perhaps matching TRBD1 (5 bases). Germline values: CDR1 SGHNT, CDR2 YYREEE (reference sequence). The V end was cut by 2 bases, the J end by 5 bases, with 7 bases between. This CDR3 is built from 12 residues. CDR3 in amino acids: CASSFGAETQYF. The CDR3 DNA sequence: TGTGCCAGCAGCTTTGGGGCGGAGACCCAGTACTTC.

The CDR3 DNA is TGTGCCAGCAGCGACAGGGTTGGAACTGAAGCTTTCTTT. Amino acid sequence: CASSDRVGTEAFF. The genes are TRBV2 and TRBJ1-1; 7 bases line up with TRBD1. CDR1 is SNHLY and CDR2 is FYNNEI in the germline V gene. With V trimmed by 6 bases and J by 5 bases, 6 bases remained unmatched. The CDR3 has 13 residues.

J is TRBJ1-1 and V is TRBV7-3; no definite D call. The CDR3 has 16 residues. Germline CDR1 SGHTA, CDR2 FQGTGA. V lost 4 bases to trimming and J lost 3 bases, with 18 bases between them. The CDR3 protein is CASSSTGGKRDTEAFF. CDR3 nucleotides: TGTGCCAGCAGCTCCACCGGAGGAAAGAGGGACACTGAAGCTTTCTTT. Full variable domain (remainder filled in from reference TRBV7-3 and TRBJ1-1): GAGVSQTPSNKVTEKGKYVELRCDPISGHTALYWYRQSLGQGPEFLIYFQGTGAADDSGLPNDRFFAVRPEGSVSTLKIQRTERGDSAVYLCASSSTGGKRDTEAFFGQGTRLTVV.

The chain uses TRBV9 and TRBJ1-1; 7 bases map to TRBD1. With 4 bases clipped from V and 4 bases from J, the junction kept 10 bases outside the gene matches. The germline V gene encodes CDR1 SGDLS and CDR2 YYNGEE. The CDR3 covers 15 residues. The CDR3 loop reads CASSTHRGLSTEAFF. CDR3 bases: TGTGCCAGCAGCACACACAGGGGTTTGAGCACTGAAGCTTTCTTT.

The genes are TRBV2 and TRBJ1-2, with 8 bases matching TRBD1. The CDR3 is 13 amino acids. Germline V gene data show CDR1 as SNHLY and CDR2 as FYNNEI. Trimming removed 4 bases from V and 4 bases from J; junction bases left unmatched: 2. CDR3 nucleotide sequence: TGTGCCAGCAGTGCCGGGACAGGCTATGGCTACACCTTC. It specifies CASSAGTGYGYTF.

The rearrangement links TRBV29-1 to TRBJ2-7; D is unclear. Germline V lookup: CDR1 SQVTM, CDR2 ANQGSEA. The CDR3 totals 12 residues. The V gene lost 4 bases and the J gene lost 4 bases, with 11 bases spanning the gap. The CDR3 protein is CSVAQADYEQYF. The CDR3 coding sequence is TGCAGCGTTGCGCAGGCCGATTACGAGCAGTACTTC.

The chain joins TRBV7-6 to TRBJ2-7; maybe TRBD2 (6 bases). With 0 bases removed from V and 6 bases from J, the gap between germline ends came to 12 bases. This CDR3 comprises 14 residues. CDR1 and CDR2 (germline): SGHVS, FNYEAQ. This chain's CDR3 is CASSLAGSTSEQYF. CDR3 coding DNA: TGTGCCAGCAGCTTAGCCGGGAGCACTTCCGAGCAGTACTTC. Complete variable domain (other parts from reference TRBV7-6 and TRBJ2-7): GAGVSQSPRYKVTKRGQDVALRCDPISGHVSLYWYRQALGQGPEFLTYFNYEAQQDKSGLPNDRFSAERPEGSISTLTIQRTEQRDSAMYRCASSLAGSTSEQYFGPGTRLTVT.

The V gene is TRBV27, the J gene TRBJ2-1; 8 bases agree with TRBD2. V dropped 2 bases and J dropped 2; count of bases not matched to a gene: 2. Germline assignment: CDR1 MNHEY and CDR2 SMNVEV (reference sequence). The CDR3 covers 15 residues. The CDR3 DNA follows: TGTGCCAGCAGTTTAGCGGGGGGAGCCTACAATGAGCAGTTCTTC. This codes for CASSLAGGAYNEQFF.

The chain couples TRBV4-1 to TRBJ2-5; 8 bases agree with TRBD2. The V gene end was trimmed by 4 bases and the J gene end by 4 bases; junction bases not matched to a gene: 8. The CDR3 is made up of 15 amino acids. CDR1 is MGHRA, CDR2 YSYEKL, per germline. In DNA form, the CDR3 reads TGCGCCAGCAGCCTCGGGGTAGCGGGAACAGAGACCCAGTACTTC. Amino acids: CASSLGVAGTETQYF.

The chain recombines TRBV7-9 with TRBJ1-4; D may be TRBD1 (5 bases). Deletions cut 5 bases from V and 4 bases from J, with 11 bases between. CDR3 size: 14 residues. Germline V gene data show CDR1 as SEHNR and CDR2 as FQNEAQ (reference sequence). This CDR3 reads CASSSGGLNEKLFF. CDR3 bases: TGTGCCAGCAGCAGCGGGGGACTTAATGAAAAACTGTTTTTT.

This chain uses TRBV7-2 with TRBJ2-4, with D possibly TRBD1 on 5 matching bases. Germline V gene lookup returns CDR1 SGHTA and CDR2 FQGNSA. The CDR3 sequence is 13 residues long. V lost 1 base and J 6 bases, leaving 7 bases between the germline ends. CDR3 sequence: CASSLDRLNIQYF. CDR3 sequence (DNA): TGTGCCAGCAGCTTAGACAGGTTAAACATTCAGTACTTC.

V usage is TRBV14 and J usage is TRBJ1-2, with D possibly matching TRBD1 (6 bases). V gave up 4 bases and J gave up 2 bases, with 14 bases separating them. The CDR3 runs to 15 residues. CDR1 is SGHDN, CDR2 FVKESK, per germline. Here the CDR3 reads CASSPKDSSNYGYTF. The CDR3 DNA sequence: TGTGCCAGCAGCCCAAAGGACAGCTCGAACTATGGCTACACCTTC.

The gene calls are TRBV5-1 and TRBJ1-4; a weak D match, TRBD1 (5 bases). Germline CDR1 is SGHRS and CDR2 is YFSETQ. Trimming removed 2 bases at V and 2 bases at J, with 10 bases between. The CDR3 totals 15 residues. The CDR3 sequence is CASSFQGRTNEKLFF. In DNA, the CDR3 is TGCGCCAGCAGCTTCCAGGGAAGGACTAATGAAAAACTGTTTTTT.